The 22 T cell receptor beta chains below all came from one sample that was sequenced in a study of T cells in Graves' hyperthyroidism and ophthalmopathy. Amplified regions were TCR beta CDR3 sequences from RNA transcripts. A set of HTBI primers served as the primers for a first-round RT-PCR of the TCR CDR3. TCRdb called the multiplex PCR reads again in MiXCR, with one record for every CDR3 protein. This sample has about 52,000 distinct CDR3 sequences, with roughly 50% found just once. Sequencing input: blood. The receptors shown here come from a woman aged 45-59 years with Graves' ophthalmopathy.

This chain uses TRBV24-1 with TRBJ2-2; D remains unclear. V lost 4 bases and J 7 bases, leaving 6 bases between the germline ends. The CDR3 is 12 residues long. Germline V CDR1 and CDR2: KGHDR, SFDVKD. CDR3 sequence reads: CATSDHSGELFF. CDR3 DNA: TGTGCCACCAGTGACCACAGCGGGGAGCTGTTTTTT.

This clonotype was recorded at least ten times. The chain is built from TRBV12-3 or TRBV12-4 and TRBJ1-4; unclear D gene. The V and J ends lost 1 base and 8 bases respectively, with 14 bases between them. The CDR3 contains 15 residues. The CDR3 region has the DNA TGTGCCAGCAGTTTAGGGAGCCGCGTATTCGAAAAACTGTTTTTT. It specifies CASSLGSRVFEKLFF.

This clonotype was seen ten or more times. The V and J genes are TRBV9 and TRBJ2-3; D uncertain. This CDR3 is 13 amino acids long. V lost 1 base and J 4 bases, leaving 7 bases between the germline ends. CDR1 SGDLS and CDR2 YYNGEE come from the germline V gene. The CDR3, as DNA: TGTGCCAGCAGCGTAACGGGCGCAGATACGCAGTATTTT. Translating it yields CASSVTGADTQYF.

This clonotype appeared many times. The J gene is TRBJ2-7, the V gene TRBV9; 12 bases map to TRBD1. Looked up from germline, CDR1 is SGDLS and CDR2 is YYNGEE. The CDR3 length is 17 residues. The ends lost 0 bases at V and 3 bases at J; junction bases unmatched: 7. In DNA, the CDR3 is TGTGCCAGCAGCGTAGAGGCCGGGACAGGGGGCGTCTACGAGCAGTACTTC. This encodes CASSVEAGTGGVYEQYF. The entire variable domain, with the rest obtained from reference TRBV9 and TRBJ2-7, is as follows: DSGVTQTPKHLITATGQRVTLRCSPRSGDLSVYWYQQSLDQGLQFLIQYYNGEERAKGNILERFSAQQFPDLHSELNLSSLELGDSALYFCASSVEAGTGGVYEQYFGPGTRLTVT.

J is TRBJ1-4 and V is TRBV20-1, with D perhaps matching TRBD1 (6 bases). Germline V CDR1 and CDR2: DFQATT, SNEGSKA (reference sequence). Trimming removed 3 bases from V and 10 bases from J, with 18 bases in between. The CDR3 is 14 amino acids. In DNA, the CDR3 is TGCAGTGCTAGGGGAGGGGGAGGGGGTGGAAAACTGTTTTTT. Its translation is CSARGGGGGGKLFF.

In its sample, this clonotype was seen many times. The chain employs TRBV11-1 and TRBJ2-3, with 10 nucleotides matching TRBD1. This CDR3 has 18 residues. With V trimmed by 7 bases and J by 4 bases, 17 bases remained unmatched. Looked up from germline, CDR1 is SGHAT and CDR2 is FQDESV (reference sequence). The CDR3 loop reads CASTPTAPGQGIADTQYF. The DNA of the CDR3 is TGTGCCAGCACCCCTACGGCCCCGGGACAGGGGATAGCAGATACGCAGTATTTT.

This clonotype was seen many times. The rearrangement joins TRBV9 to TRBJ2-7; 9 bases line up with TRBD1. Trimming took 0 bases from V and 4 from J; bases not matched to a gene: 8. CDR3 length: 16 residues. Germline-derived CDR1 and CDR2 are SGDLS and YYNGEE. In DNA, the CDR3 is TGTGCCAGCAGCGTAGGCCAAAGGACAGGGGCATACGAGCAGTACTTC. It specifies CASSVGQRTGAYEQYF.

The rearrangement links TRBV2 to TRBJ2-7, with 7 bases aligning to TRBD2. The CDR3 has 14 amino acids. Germline V gene sequence: CDR1 SNHLY, CDR2 FYNNEI. With V trimmed by 10 bases and J by 3 bases, 12 bases remained unmatched. The CDR3 region has the DNA TGTGCCACACCGACTAGCTCAGAGGTCTACGAGCAGTACTTC. It translates to CATPTSSEVYEQYF.

In this sample, this clonotype turned up many times. CDR3 sequence: CSARVGRNLGPQHF. The CDR3, as DNA: TGCAGTGCTAGAGTGGGCAGGAATCTGGGGCCCCAGCATTTT. The chain combines TRBV20-1 with TRBJ1-5, with D unclear. V lost 1 base and J 9 bases, leaving 16 bases between the germline ends. Germline CDR1 DFQATT, CDR2 SNEGSKA (reference sequence). This CDR3 spans 14 amino acids.

The rearrangement uses TRBV19 and TRBJ1-6; D not resolved. V gave up 7 bases and J gave up 14 bases, with 12 bases separating them. CDR3 length equals 11 residues. Germline assignment: CDR1 LNHDA and CDR2 SQIVND (reference sequence). The CDR3 coding sequence is TGTGCCAGTAATACTGGGGTAGCCCTCCACTTT. Protein sequence: CASNTGVALHF.

The chain combines TRBV7-3 with TRBJ2-1; the D gene is possibly TRBD2 (6 bases). The V gene's germline CDR1 is SGHTA and CDR2 FQGTGA. Trimming took off 5 bases at V and 6 bases at J, with 14 bases between the two ends. This CDR3 is 14 amino acids long. The CDR3 protein is CASSLIADCNEQFF. CDR3 DNA: TGTGCCAGCAGCCTCATAGCGGACTGCAATGAGCAGTTCTTC. The entire variable domain, with the rest obtained from reference TRBV7-3 and TRBJ2-1, is as follows: GAGVSQTPSNKVTEKGKYVELRCDPISGHTALYWYRQSLGQGPEFLIYFQGTGAADDSGLPNDRFFAVRPEGSVSTLKIQRTERGDSAVYLCASSLIADCNEQFFGPGTRLTVL.

The chain couples TRBV6-5 to TRBJ2-1; 11 nucleotides agree with TRBD2. The CDR3 covers 13 residues. Germline-derived CDR1 and CDR2 are MNHEY and SVGAGI. After removal of 7 bases from V and 4 bases from J, the junction contained 0 bases not matched to a gene. CDR3 residues: CASIAGGYNEQFF. CDR3 nucleotide sequence: TGTGCCAGCATAGCGGGAGGGTACAATGAGCAGTTCTTC.

This clonotype was observed many times. This chain uses TRBV10-3 with TRBJ1-2; D gene ambiguous. CDR1 and CDR2 (germline): ENHRY, SYGVKD. CDR3 size: 15 residues. The V and J ends lost 2 bases and 3 bases respectively, with 13 bases between them. The CDR3 DNA reads TGTGCCATCAGTGAGAATGGCTCGGGCGACTATGGCTACACCTTC. This codes for CAISENGSGDYGYTF.

The table lists this clonotype with a few counts. V usage is TRBV25-1 and J usage is TRBJ1-6, with D unclear. The CDR3 runs 16 residues. Germline V gene data show CDR1 as MGHDK and CDR2 as SYGVNS. Trimming removed 8 bases from V and 5 bases from J, with 19 bases in between. The CDR3 sequence: CASLGATGTNNSPLHF. The CDR3 nucleotides read TGTGCCAGCTTAGGCGCGACCGGCACCAATAATTCACCCCTCCACTTT.

The chain couples TRBV5-1 to TRBJ2-4; the D call may be TRBD1 or TRBD2 (5 bases each). CDR1 is SGHRS and CDR2 is YFSETQ in the germline V gene. The CDR3 is 15 residues long. Between the trimmed V and J ends, which lost 2 bases and 0 bases, there was a span of 9 bases. The CDR3 sequence is CASSLDGTAKNIQYF. As DNA, the CDR3 is TGCGCCAGCAGCTTAGACGGGACAGCCAAAAACATTCAGTACTTC.

The chain uses TRBV11-2 and TRBJ1-5, with D perhaps TRBD1 (5 bases). Germline V gene sequence: CDR1 SGHAT, CDR2 FQNNGV. This CDR3 has 17 residues. Trimming shortened V by 1 base and J by 8 bases, and 21 bases separated the two germline ends. The CDR3 DNA sequence: TGTGCCAGCAGCTTAGCCCCGGGACTAGCGAATGGTGAGCCCCAGCATTTT. Translation: CASSLAPGLANGEPQHF.

This clonotype was found many times. The chain couples TRBV7-3 to TRBJ2-1, with D perhaps TRBD1 (6 bases). Between the trimmed V and J ends, which lost 5 bases and 7 bases, there was a span of 18 bases. The germline CDR1 and CDR2 sequences are SGHTA and FQGTGA. The CDR3 has 15 residues. CDR3 sequence (DNA): TGTGCCAGCAGCCAAGGGGGTGCGGCTACAAATGAGCAGTTCTTC. Translating it yields CASSQGGAATNEQFF.

This clonotype was detected ten times or more. The chain combines TRBV7-8 with TRBJ2-1; possibly TRBD2 for D (7 bases). The CDR3 totals 15 residues. CDR1 and CDR2 from the germline V gene are SGHVS and FQNEAQ. With 10 bases removed from V and 0 bases from J, the gap between germline ends came to 16 bases. CDR3 in DNA: TGTGCCACCAACTTGGGAGGGGGCTCCTACAATGAGCAGTTCTTC. Protein product: CATNLGGGSYNEQFF.

Note on this clonotype: This likely comes from a read error, as the CDR3 has no conserved phenylalanine or tryptophan at its end. This chain links TRBV19 with TRBJ2-7, with a tentative D call TRBD1 (6 bases). The CDR3 runs 13 residues. CDR1 and CDR2 (germline): LNHDA, SQIVND (reference sequence). DNA for the CDR3: TGTGTCAGTAGTATCCCCGGACAGTACGAGCAGTACCTC. Its translation: CVSSIPGQYEQYL.

This clonotype was seen many times. This chain links TRBV7-9 with TRBJ2-5; TRBD1 is a possible D gene (6 bases). The CDR3 runs 15 residues. Germline CDR1 SEHNR, CDR2 FQNEAQ (reference sequence). V lost 5 bases, J lost 5 bases, and 18 bases lay in between. The CDR3 DNA follows: TGTGCCAGCAGCGCTCGGGACACCTACTATGAGACCCAGTACTTC. This gives the protein CASSARDTYYETQYF.

This clonotype was seen repeatedly, ten times or more. The chain couples TRBV20-1 to TRBJ2-3; 8 bases are shared with TRBD1. The V gene end was trimmed by 3 bases and the J gene end by 1 base; junction bases not matched to a gene: 3. The length of the CDR3 is 14 residues. Germline V CDR1 and CDR2: DFQATT, SNEGSKA (reference sequence). The CDR3, as DNA: TGCAGTGCTAGCACAGGGGGTGGCACAGATACGCAGTATTTT. Translated, it gives CSASTGGGTDTQYF.

Notes on this clonotype: A much larger clone is a single base away; this may be a read error. The V call is TRBV28, the J call TRBJ2-7; 10 nucleotides agree with TRBD1. Germline V gene lookup returns CDR1 MDHEN and CDR2 SYDVKM. The CDR3 extends over 14 amino acids. The CDR3 DNA sequence: TGTGCCAGCACCAGACAGGGGGCTATTTACGAGCGGTACTTC. It yields the protein CASTRQGAIYERYF.